This passage covers 28 T cell receptor beta chains from one sample sequenced in a study of beta chain features in type 1 diabetes. General observations from the study: For Type 1 diabetes patients, all four CD4+ subsets carried TCRB CDR3s that were moderately but significantly shorter.

The study reverse transcribed the entire isolated RNA, so it sequenced expressed TCRB transcripts. Clones were sequenced by immunoSEQ multiplex PCR, and TCRdb holds only the in-frame ones, with some missing. The sample includes over 600,000 clones, roughly 12% of them seen just once. Antigen specificity for these receptors is unknown. The sequenced sample consisted of naive CD4+ T cells from blood. The receptor source for this set is a man aged 25-40 years with type 1 diabetes.

This chain uses TRBV2 with TRBJ1-2, with D possibly matching TRBD1 (5 bases). This CDR3 is built from 15 residues. Germline V lookup: CDR1 SNHLY, CDR2 FYNNEI. V was cut by 3 bases and J by 3 bases, with 14 bases left in between. The CDR3 protein is CASSEQGGNHYGYTF. CDR3 in DNA: TGTGCCAGCAGTGAGCAGGGAGGAAATCACTATGGCTACACCTTC.

This clone was observed a handful of times. The chain uses TRBV5-1 and TRBJ1-1; 7 positions agree with TRBD1. The germline V gene encodes CDR1 SGHRS and CDR2 YFSETQ. After removal of 4 bases from V and 10 bases from J, the junction contained 16 bases not matched to a gene. This CDR3 contains 15 residues. CDR3 sequence reads: CASSLTRQGPWRAFF. As DNA, the CDR3 is TGCGCCAGCAGCCTTACACGACAGGGCCCCTGGAGAGCTTTCTTT.

This clone was found a few times. The chain is built from TRBV28 and TRBJ2-7, with D perhaps TRBD1 (5 bases). Germline V lookup: CDR1 MDHEN, CDR2 SYDVKM. This CDR3 region has 14 residues. The V gene lost 5 bases and the J gene lost 7 bases, with 18 bases spanning the gap. CDR3 amino acids: CASSLFREAPEQYF. In DNA form, the CDR3 reads TGTGCCAGCAGTCTGTTCAGGGAAGCCCCTGAGCAGTACTTC.

The chain has TRBV2 and TRBJ1-3, with D perhaps TRBD1 (5 bases). Trimming removed 6 bases at V and 8 bases at J, with 8 bases between. The CDR3 consists of 11 residues. Germline V CDR1 and CDR2: SNHLY, FYNNEI. The CDR3 bases are TGTGCCAGCAGCCCGGGACACACCATATATTTT. Protein: CASSPGHTIYF.

The rearrangement uses TRBV6-6 and TRBJ1-4; unclear D gene. Germline values: CDR1 MNHNY, CDR2 SVGAGI (reference sequence). The CDR3 runs to 11 residues. Trimming removed 5 bases from V and 8 bases from J, with 6 bases in between. CDR3 residues: CASSHTEKLFF. The CDR3 nucleotides are TGTGCCAGCAGTCATACCGAAAAACTGTTTTTT.

The genes are TRBV5-1 and TRBJ2-1; D possibly matches TRBD1 or TRBD2 (5 bases each). Germline loops: CDR1 SGHRS, CDR2 YFSETQ. With 5 bases removed from V and 9 bases from J, the gap between germline ends came to 18 bases. The CDR3 has 14 amino acids. CDR3 amino acids: CASSQGTAGTEQFF. The DNA of the CDR3 is TGCGCCAGCAGTCAAGGAACCGCAGGGACTGAGCAGTTCTTC.

The sample holds a few counts of this clone. The rearrangement uses TRBV19 and TRBJ2-2; a weak D match, TRBD1 (5 bases). Per the germline V gene, CDR1 is LNHDA and CDR2 is SQIVND (reference sequence). The CDR3 has 15 amino acids. V lost 3 bases, J lost 5 bases, and 13 bases lay in between. For the CDR3, the DNA is TGTGCCAGTAGTATTTTGCAGTCAGGGACCGGGGAGCTGTTTTTT. This gives the protein CASSILQSGTGELFF.

This clone was seen a handful of times. The chain carries TRBV9 and TRBJ1-4; D is uncertain. Germline CDR1 SGDLS, CDR2 YYNGEE. V gave up 4 bases and J gave up 3 bases, with 13 bases separating them. This CDR3 region has 15 residues. The CDR3 DNA follows: TGTGCCAGCAGCCTAGGTAACCGACCTAATGAAAAACTGTTTTTT. Amino acids: CASSLGNRPNEKLFF.

In this sample, this clone turned up a few times. V gene TRBV5-6 combines with J gene TRBJ2-7; D ambiguous. Germline CDR1 SGHDT, CDR2 YYEEEE. V was cut by 2 bases and J by 0 bases, with 9 bases left in between. CDR3 length equals 14 residues. The CDR3 spells CASSFRFTSYEQYF. CDR3 DNA sequence: TGTGCCAGCAGCTTTCGGTTTACCTCCTACGAGCAGTACTTC.

This chain connects TRBV5-1 to TRBJ2-5, with TRBD1 matching 7 bases. The CDR3 is 14 residues long. Germline assignment: CDR1 SGHRS and CDR2 YFSETQ. The trim removed 4 bases at V and 5 bases at J, leaving 8 bases unmatched. CDR3 DNA sequence: TGCGCCAGCAGCGAGACAGGGTCGGGGGAGACCCAGTACTTC. Its translation is CASSETGSGETQYF.

The chain links TRBV30 to TRBJ2-7, with 8 bases aligning to TRBD2. Germline CDR1 is GTSNPN and CDR2 is SVGIG (reference sequence). CDR3 length: 14 amino acids. V lost 2 bases to trimming and J lost 4 bases; unmatched junction nucleotides: 7. The CDR3 is CAWSSRGGGYEQYF. CDR3 nucleotide sequence: TGTGCCTGGAGTTCCCGCGGCGGGGGGTACGAGCAGTACTTC.

This rearrangement joins TRBV4-1 to TRBJ2-1; 9 bases line up with TRBD1. V gave up 6 bases and J gave up 4 bases; unmatched junction bases: 7. The CDR3 is 15 amino acids. Germline assignment: CDR1 MGHRA and CDR2 YSYEKL. In nucleotides, the CDR3 is TGCGCCAGCAGAGCACAGGGGGCGGAATACAATGAGCAGTTCTTC. It yields the protein CASRAQGAEYNEQFF.

This clone was observed a few times. The V call is TRBV29-1, the J call TRBJ2-7; 10 nucleotides agree with TRBD1. V dropped 5 bases and J dropped 2; count of bases not matched to a gene: 6. The CDR3 is made up of 14 amino acids. The germline V gene has CDR1 SQVTM and CDR2 ANQGSEA. The CDR3 sequence: CSVSDRGPAYEQYF. The CDR3 DNA reads TGCAGCGTTTCCGACAGGGGGCCAGCCTACGAGCAGTACTTC.

A word on this clone: This same CDR3 is encoded by further DNA sequences in the sample. The chain employs TRBV20-1 and TRBJ2-5; D unclear. The CDR3 consists of 10 residues. Germline CDR1 is DFQATT and CDR2 is SNEGSKA (reference sequence). V was clipped by 6 bases and J by 2 bases, with 4 bases between them. The CDR3 loop reads CSARQETQYF. In DNA, the CDR3 is TGCAGTGCCCGGCAAGAGACCCAGTACTTC.

The chain links TRBV29-1 to TRBJ1-1; the D gene is possibly TRBD1 (6 bases). Per the germline V gene, CDR1 is SQVTM and CDR2 is ANQGSEA. CDR3 length: 12 amino acids. The V and J ends lost 6 bases and 5 bases respectively, with 13 bases between them. The CDR3 reads CSVQGRRTEAFF. The CDR3 coding sequence is TGCAGCGTCCAGGGGAGGCGTACTGAAGCTTTCTTT.

This clone showed up just a few times. The rearrangement uses TRBV4-3 and TRBJ1-3; the D is unclear. Trimming took 2 bases from V and 3 from J, leaving 11 bases between them. Germline CDR1 and CDR2: LGHNA and YSLEER. This CDR3 spans 15 amino acids. CDR3 loop: CASSQSPGVGNTIYF. CDR3 sequence (DNA): TGCGCCAGCAGCCAATCCCCGGGCGTTGGAAACACCATATATTTT.

The chain combines TRBV9 with TRBJ1-5; D not resolved. CDR3 size: 14 residues. Germline V gene lookup returns CDR1 SGDLS and CDR2 YYNGEE. Trimming removed 3 bases from V and 4 bases from J, with 11 bases in between. The CDR3 bases are TGTGCCAGCAGCGCAATGGGTGGAAATCAGCCCCAGCATTTT. Translation: CASSAMGGNQPQHF.

This clone was counted between two and nine times. Other DNA sequences from this sample encode an identical CDR3 as well. V usage is TRBV29-1 and J usage is TRBJ2-5, with a weak D call TRBD2 (5 bases). Germline-derived CDR1 and CDR2 are SQVTM and ANQGSEA. The CDR3 is made up of 12 amino acids. Deletions cut 6 bases from V and 5 bases from J, with 13 bases between. The CDR3 nucleotides are TGCAGCGTCGCGGGCCTAGGGGAGACCCAGTACTTC. Amino acids: CSVAGLGETQYF.

There are a few counts of this clone. The CDR3 spells CASSPVKGAWGDEQFF. Here the CDR3 DNA reads TGTGCCAGCAGCCCCGTTAAGGGGGCGTGGGGTGATGAGCAGTTCTTC. This chain joins TRBV7-2 and TRBJ2-1; 7 bases fit TRBD1. Germline CDR1 is SGHTA and CDR2 is FQGNSA. J gave up 8 bases and V 5 bases, and 15 bases lay outside the gene matches. CDR3 size: 16 residues.

Only a few counts were recorded for this clone. The rearrangement joins TRBV5-4 to TRBJ2-5; D is possibly TRBD1 (6 bases). The CDR3 sequence is 13 residues long. Germline loops: CDR1 SGHNT, CDR2 YYREEE (reference sequence). Trimming removed 4 bases at V and 2 bases at J, with 9 bases between. CDR3 bases: TGTGCCAGCAGCGCGGACAGACAAGAGACCCAGTACTTC. This gives the protein CASSADRQETQYF.

The genes are TRBV10-3 and TRBJ2-1, with D maybe TRBD1 (6 bases). Germline CDR1 ENHRY, CDR2 SYGVKD. The CDR3 length is 16 residues. V lost 3 bases and J lost 12, with 24 bases in between. CDR3 loop: CAISDQGMANYAGQFF. The CDR3 DNA reads TGTGCCATCAGTGACCAGGGGATGGCCAACTACGCGGGGCAGTTCTTC.

This clone showed up just a few times. The chain couples TRBV6-6 to TRBJ1-5; D remains unclear. There are 13 residues in the CDR3. The V gene's germline CDR1 is MNHNY and CDR2 SVGAGI (reference sequence). The V end lost 6 bases, the J end lost 1 base, and 7 bases lay between the germline ends. The CDR3 region has the DNA TGTGCCAGCAGGAGGTTAAGCAATCAGCCCCAGCATTTT. Translation: CASRRLSNQPQHF.

This clone came up a few times. The chain uses TRBV2 and TRBJ2-5; no reliable D call. This CDR3 region has 14 residues. The V gene lost 7 bases and the J gene lost 7 bases, with 19 bases spanning the gap. Per germline, CDR1 SNHLY and CDR2 FYNNEI. DNA of the CDR3: TGTGCCAGCAAACCTGCAGTGTCTAGTAGGACCCAGTACTTC. Translated, it gives CASKPAVSSRTQYF.

This clone has only a few counts. The sample has other DNA sequences that encode this CDR3 too. The rearrangement joins TRBV7-2 to TRBJ2-1; no definite D call. The CDR3 is made up of 14 amino acids. V gave up 1 base and J gave up 2 bases, with 6 bases separating them. Germline V gene lookup returns CDR1 SGHTA and CDR2 FQGNSA. CDR3 protein: CASSLDSPYNEQFF. The DNA for the CDR3 is TGTGCCAGCAGCTTAGACAGTCCCTACAATGAGCAGTTCTTC.

The J gene is TRBJ2-7, the V gene TRBV11-2; TRBD1 is a possible D gene (5 bases). The CDR3 has 14 residues. Germline CDR1 SGHAT, CDR2 FQNNGV. Trimming removed 4 bases at V and 2 bases at J, with 12 bases between. The CDR3 DNA reads as TGTGCCAGCAGCTCGACTGGACACCCCTACGAGCAGTACTTC. Amino acids: CASSSTGHPYEQYF.

The CDR3 region has the DNA TGCAGCGTTGAAAGTAGGGGCGACTATGGCTACACCTTC. Translation: CSVESRGDYGYTF. This chain joins TRBV29-1 and TRBJ1-2; D might be TRBD1 (5 bases). The germline V gene encodes CDR1 SQVTM and CDR2 ANQGSEA. The CDR3 loop spans 13 amino acids. The germline V and J ends were trimmed by 2 bases and 3 bases, with 10 bases remaining between them.

The chain couples TRBV2 to TRBJ2-1; D may be TRBD1 or TRBD2 (5 bases each). V lost 3 bases, J lost 7 bases, and 13 bases lay in between. CDR1 is SNHLY and CDR2 is FYNNEI in the germline V gene. The CDR3 sequence is 14 residues long. This CDR3 reads CASSERQGANEQFF. CDR3 in DNA: TGTGCCAGCAGTGAGCGGCAGGGAGCAAATGAGCAGTTCTTC.

This clone occurred a few times. The chain's CDR3 is CASGATGSQETQYF. The CDR3 region has the DNA TGCGCCAGCGGTGCTACAGGGAGTCAAGAGACCCAGTACTTC. The chain has TRBV5-1 and TRBJ2-5, with D maybe TRBD1 (6 bases). This CDR3 has 14 residues. The V end was cut by 7 bases, the J end by 2 bases, with 15 bases between. Germline CDR1 SGHRS, CDR2 YFSETQ.